Following are 8 T cell receptor beta chains from one sample sequenced in a study of beta chain features in type 1 diabetes. General study results and limits: Shorter TCRB CDR3s, moderately but significantly so, were found in Type 1 diabetes patients in all four CD4+ subsets.

These TCRs' antigens remain unknown. Expressed TCRB transcripts were sequenced because the isolated RNA had all been reverse transcribed beforehand. The data were produced by immunoSEQ multiplex PCR, yet TCRdb's version contains in-frame clones alone and is incomplete. The data show hundreds of thousands of clones, under 15% seen once. The sample consisted of naive CD4+ T cells from blood. These receptors originate from a man aged 18 to 29 with type 1 diabetes.

This sequence joins TRBV5-6 and TRBJ1-1; TRBD1 agrees at 7 bases. The junction had 10 bases not matched to a gene; V was cut back by 3 bases and J by 2 bases. Germline V lookup: CDR1 SGHDT, CDR2 YYEEEE. The CDR3 sequence is 16 residues long. The CDR3 DNA reads as TGTGCCAGCAGCTCGACAGGGACAGCGGGAAACACTGAAGCTTTCTTT. It codes for CASSSTGTAGNTEAFF. Combining the CDR3 with reference TRBV5-6 and TRBJ1-1 gives the whole variable domain DAGVTQSPTHLIKTRGQQVTLRCSPKSGHDTVSWYQQALGQGPQFIFQYYEEEERQRGNFPDRFSGHQFPNYSSELNVNALLLGDSALYLCASSSTGTAGNTEAFFGQGTRLTVV.

This clone was seen only a few times. This chain uses TRBV6-1 with TRBJ2-5, with 7 bases lining up with TRBD1. This CDR3 has 15 amino acids. The ends lost 6 bases at V and 1 base at J; junction bases unmatched: 8. Germline CDR1 reads MNHNS; CDR2 reads SASEGT. CDR3 sequence: CASSGPGQPQETQYF. The CDR3 nucleotides are TGTGCCAGCAGCGGACCGGGACAGCCCCAAGAGACCCAGTACTTC.

This clone was seen only a few times. The chain combines TRBV5-1 with TRBJ1-1, with D possibly matching TRBD1 (5 bases). V gave up 5 bases and J gave up 5 bases, with 16 bases separating them. The CDR3 consists of 14 residues. Germline values: CDR1 SGHRS, CDR2 YFSETQ. The CDR3 nucleotides are TGCGCCAGCAGTCACGTACAGGTGGAAACTGAAGCTTTCTTT. This sequence encodes CASSHVQVETEAFF.

Only a few counts were recorded for this clone. The junction does not match germline at one end; this may be a read error. The chain uses TRBV20-1 and TRBJ1-1; TRBD1 matches at 10 bases. The length of the CDR3 is 10 residues. Germline V gene sequence: CDR1 DFQATT, CDR2 SNEGSKA (reference sequence). CDR3 residues: CSAQRTGGAF. DNA of the CDR3: TGCAGTGCCCAGAGGACAGGGGGTGCTTTT.

The chain links TRBV6-1 to TRBJ2-5; weak D call: TRBD1 (5 bases). The CDR3 covers 13 residues. Germline V gene lookup returns CDR1 MNHNS and CDR2 SASEGT. Trimming removed 5 bases at V and 4 bases at J, with 11 bases between. Here the CDR3 reads CASSSTTAETQYF. In nucleotides, the CDR3 is TGTGCCAGCAGTTCTACGACAGCAGAGACCCAGTACTTC.

The CDR3 region has the DNA TGTGCCAGCACGGGGGGGTTGGTTCATGAGCAGTTCTTC. As protein: CASTGGLVHEQFF. This sequence joins TRBV10-3 and TRBJ2-1; the match to TRBD2 covers 8 bases. The ends lost 10 bases at V and 8 bases at J; junction bases unmatched: 10. CDR1 is ENHRY, CDR2 SYGVKD, per germline. The CDR3 is 13 amino acids.

The chain is built from TRBV14 and TRBJ2-2; D is perhaps TRBD1 or TRBD2 (5 bases each). The V gene lost 5 bases and the J gene lost 6 bases, with 19 bases spanning the gap. CDR1 SGHDN and CDR2 FVKESK come from the germline V gene. The CDR3 has 16 amino acids. In nucleotides, the CDR3 is TGTGCCAGCAGCTCTCGGGACGGCCCGCGGGCCGGGGAGCTGTTTTTT. Encoded protein: CASSSRDGPRAGELFF. Variable domain in full (rest from reference TRBV14 and TRBJ2-2): EAGVTQFPSHSVIEKGQTVTLRCDPISGHDNLYWYRRVMGKEIKFLLHFVKESKQDESGMPNNRFLAERTGGTYSTLKVQPAELEDSGVYFCASSSRDGPRAGELFFGEGSRLTVL.

The sample holds a few counts of this clone. The rearrangement links TRBV6-1 to TRBJ2-7, with D possibly matching TRBD2 (5 bases). V was clipped by 0 bases and J by 2 bases, with 14 bases between them. The CDR3 runs to 16 residues. Germline CDR1 and CDR2: MNHNS and SASEGT. DNA for the CDR3: TGTGCCAGCAGTGAAGCCGTAGACTATTCAACCTACGAGCAGTACTTC. The encoded protein is CASSEAVDYSTYEQYF.